What follows are 27 T cell receptor beta chains derived from one specimen sequenced in a study of blood T cell repertoires in COVID-19. Only in-frame clones appear in the TCRdb table, and some are missing; sequencing was by immunoSEQ multiplex PCR. The sample has 140,000 to 150,000 clones; roughly four fifths are singletons. Sequenced input: peripheral blood. The receptors shown here come from a human donor with acute or convalescent COVID-19. The donor label of this sample is uncertain.

The J gene is TRBJ1-6, the V gene TRBV9; 7 positions agree with TRBD1. The CDR3 runs to 14 residues. In germline, CDR1 is SGDLS, CDR2 YYNGEE. V dropped 4 bases and J dropped 6; count of bases not matched to a gene: 4. CDR3 in DNA: TGTGCCAGCAGCACCCGACAGGGTAATTCACCCCTCCACTTT. Protein: CASSTRQGNSPLHF.

The chain links TRBV5-1 to TRBJ2-2; D might be TRBD2 (5 bases). The CDR3 length is 16 residues. Germline CDR1 and CDR2: SGHRS and YFSETQ. Trimming took 2 bases from V and 0 from J, leaving 11 bases between them. CDR3 loop: CASSFSGLANTGELFF. DNA of the CDR3: TGCGCCAGCAGCTTTTCTGGACTGGCGAACACCGGGGAGCTGTTTTTT.

The V call is TRBV6-5, the J call TRBJ1-2; TRBD1 is a possible D gene (6 bases). Germline CDR1 and CDR2: MNHEY and SVGAGI. Trimming removed 5 bases at V and 8 bases at J, with 15 bases between. The CDR3 spans 13 residues. CDR3 nucleotides: TGTGCCAGCAGTCCCCTTCAGGGGCGAGGCTACACCTTC. Translating gives CASSPLQGRGYTF.

J is TRBJ1-2 and V is TRBV15; D ambiguous. V lost 2 bases and J 8 bases, leaving 15 bases between the germline ends. The CDR3 sequence is 14 residues long. Germline loops: CDR1 LNHNV, CDR2 YYDKDF (reference sequence). The CDR3 sequence is CATSRPGMGQGYTF. The DNA of the CDR3 is TGTGCCACCAGCAGACCCGGGATGGGCCAGGGCTACACCTTC.

The CDR3 DNA is TGTGCCAGCAGCTTAAACCCTTCGACTAGCGGGGCAAATAAGGATACGCAGTATTTT. It encodes CASSLNPSTSGANKDTQYF. The chain uses TRBV7-3 and TRBJ2-3; 11 bases agree with TRBD2. CDR1 SGHTA and CDR2 FQGTGA come from the germline V gene. V trimming: 1 base; J trimming: 6 bases; junction bases outside the gene matches: 15. This CDR3 region has 19 residues. The entire variable domain, with the rest obtained from reference TRBV7-3 and TRBJ2-3, is as follows: GAGVSQTPSNKVTEKGKYVELRCDPISGHTALYWYRQSLGQGPEFLIYFQGTGAADDSGLPNDRFFAVRPEGSVSTLKIQRTERGDSAVYLCASSLNPSTSGANKDTQYFGPGTRLTVL.

This clone has just one count. The V gene is TRBV19, the J gene TRBJ1-3; D might be TRBD1 (5 bases). This CDR3 spans 15 amino acids. V lost 8 bases, J lost 0 bases, and 14 bases lay in between. Germline lookup yields CDR1 LNHDA and CDR2 SQIVND (reference sequence). DNA of the CDR3: TGTGCCAGTCAAGTGGGGGGGATCTCTGGAAACACCATATATTTT. Residues: CASQVGGISGNTIYF.

To note about this clone: Different DNA sequences within this sample yield the same CDR3. The chain carries TRBV4-1 and TRBJ1-5, with TRBD1 identical over 11 bases. This CDR3 comprises 15 residues. CDR1 is MGHRA and CDR2 is YSYEKL in the germline V gene. Trimming cost V 3 bases and J 6 bases; bases outside gene matches: 4. CDR3 nucleotide sequence: TGCGCCAGCAGCCATCCGGGACAGGGGGGTCAGCCCCAGCATTTT. Encoded protein: CASSHPGQGGQPQHF.

The chain employs TRBV3-1 (or the pseudogene TRBV3-2) and TRBJ1-6; 8 positions match TRBD1. CDR3 length: 19 residues. The ends lost 0 bases at V and 4 bases at J; junction bases unmatched: 11. The germline V gene has CDR1 LGHDT and CDR2 YNNKEL (reference sequence). The CDR3 DNA is TGTGCCAGCAGCCAAGACTTTTCTCGGACAGGGATTTATAATTCACCCCTCCACTTT. Protein sequence: CASSQDFSRTGIYNSPLHF.

The chain recombines TRBV25-1 with TRBJ1-6; TRBD1 matches 8 bases. V shed 6 bases and J 8 bases; nucleotides not matched to a gene: 9. The CDR3 is 15 residues long. CDR1 is MGHDK, CDR2 SYGVNS, per germline. The CDR3 nucleotides are TGTGCCAGCAGAGAGACCGGACAGGGAGATTCACCCCTCCACTTT. Translation gives CASRETGQGDSPLHF. Full variable domain (missing parts from reference TRBV25-1 and TRBJ1-6): EADIYQTPRYLVIGTGKKITLECSQTMGHDKMYWYQQDPGMELHLIHYSYGVNSTEKGDLSSESTVSRIRTEHFPLTLESARPSHTSQYLCASRETGQGDSPLHFGNGTRLTVT.

CDR3 DNA sequence: TGTGCCAGCAGCCAAGCCCCGACTGGAAGACAAGAGACCCAGTACTTC. Translated: CASSQAPTGRQETQYF. The chain carries TRBV3-1 (or the pseudogene TRBV3-2) and TRBJ2-5; D is unclear. This CDR3 has 16 amino acids. Germline assignment: CDR1 LGHDT and CDR2 YNNKEL (reference sequence). V lost 1 base and J lost 2, with 14 bases in between.

The table lists this clone with a count of one. The V and J genes are TRBV5-1 and TRBJ2-5; the D gene is possibly TRBD1 (5 bases). Between the trimmed V and J ends, which lost 6 bases and 1 base, there was a span of 22 bases. Germline CDR1 reads SGHRS; CDR2 reads YFSETQ. CDR3 size: 17 residues. The CDR3 is CASTKNPPRQSQETQYF. The CDR3 DNA is TGCGCCAGCACCAAAAACCCCCCTCGACAGAGCCAAGAGACCCAGTACTTC.

The chain joins TRBV19 to TRBJ2-7; 7 nucleotides agree with TRBD2. Germline loops: CDR1 LNHDA, CDR2 SQIVND (reference sequence). V dropped 6 bases and J dropped 6; count of bases not matched to a gene: 8. The CDR3 spans 13 residues. This CDR3 is CASSRTRGSEQYF. The CDR3 DNA is TGTGCCAGTAGCCGGACTAGAGGAAGCGAGCAGTACTTC.

The rearrangement joins TRBV30 to TRBJ1-3; D unresolved. The CDR3 length is 14 residues. V lost 0 bases, J lost 4 bases, and 10 bases lay in between. Germline CDR1 and CDR2: GTSNPN and SVGIG (reference sequence). The CDR3 region is CAWSVGAAGNTIYF. For the CDR3, the DNA is TGTGCCTGGAGTGTTGGAGCAGCAGGAAACACCATATATTTT.

This clone showed up just a few times. V usage is TRBV19 and J usage is TRBJ2-7; 7 nucleotides align to TRBD1. The CDR3 length is 14 residues. Unmatched junction bases numbered 7, after V lost 4 bases and J lost 4 bases. The germline V gene encodes CDR1 LNHDA and CDR2 SQIVND (reference sequence). The CDR3 nucleotides are TGTGCCAGTAGTAAGAGGGACAGAACTTACGAGCAGTACTTC. This codes for CASSKRDRTYEQYF. The entire variable domain, with the rest obtained from reference TRBV19 and TRBJ2-7, is as follows: DGGITQSPKYLFRKEGQNVTLSCEQNLNHDAMYWYRQDPGQGLRLIYYSQIVNDFQKGDIAEGYSVSREKKESFPLTVTSAQKNPTAFYLCASSKRDRTYEQYFGPGTRLTVT.

J is TRBJ1-5 and V is TRBV7-2, with 10 bases that match TRBD1. This CDR3 contains 16 residues. V trimming: 5 bases; J trimming: 2 bases; junction bases outside the gene matches: 6. CDR1 is SGHTA, CDR2 FQGNSA, per germline. In DNA, the CDR3 is TGTGCCAGCAGCGTCCGACAGGGGGCAGGCAATCAGCCCCAGCATTTT. As protein: CASSVRQGAGNQPQHF.

The V and J genes are TRBV18 and TRBJ2-1, with 9 bases matching TRBD1. The V and J ends lost 2 bases and 3 bases, in that order; junction bases with no gene match: 5. This CDR3 comprises 16 residues. Looked up from germline, CDR1 is KGHSH and CDR2 is LQKENI. The CDR3 loop reads CASSPETGGLYNEQFF. The CDR3 DNA reads as TGTGCCAGCTCACCAGAGACAGGGGGTCTCTACAATGAGCAGTTCTTC.

The chain employs TRBV7-9 and TRBJ2-1; perhaps TRBD2 as D (6 bases). The CDR3 contains 15 residues. CDR1 and CDR2 (germline): SEHNR, FQNEAQ (reference sequence). V was cut by 3 bases and J by 7 bases, with 16 bases left in between. The CDR3 reads CASSFRDSGENEQFF. Written as DNA, the CDR3 is TGTGCCAGCAGCTTCCGGGACTCGGGAGAAAATGAGCAGTTCTTC.

The chain employs TRBV29-1 and TRBJ1-2; TRBD1 matches at 7 bases. The CDR3 has 13 residues. CDR1 and CDR2 (germline): SQVTM, ANQGSEA. The trim removed 4 bases at V and 5 bases at J, leaving 7 bases unmatched. The CDR3 loop reads CSVVFGRGYGYTF. DNA of the CDR3: TGCAGCGTTGTCTTCGGCAGGGGGTATGGCTACACCTTC.

This clone occurred a few times. The chain links TRBV5-6 to TRBJ1-1, with TRBD1 matching over 8 bases. Trimming removed 0 bases from V and 10 bases from J; junction bases left unmatched: 2. This CDR3 spans 12 amino acids. The germline V gene has CDR1 SGHDT and CDR2 YYEEEE. The CDR3 sequence: CASSLGGQGAFF. The CDR3 coding sequence is TGTGCCAGCAGCTTGGGTGGACAGGGAGCTTTCTTT.

This clone was recorded only once. The chain combines TRBV5-1 with TRBJ1-1; D remains unclear. Trimming took off 3 bases at V and 5 bases at J, with 17 bases between the two ends. The CDR3 extends over 15 amino acids. Germline V gene sequence: CDR1 SGHRS, CDR2 YFSETQ. This CDR3 is CASSSYTNSKTEAFF. CDR3 sequence (DNA): TGCGCCAGCAGCTCCTACACTAATTCGAAGACTGAAGCTTTCTTT.

This rearrangement joins TRBV2 to TRBJ1-1, with TRBD1 matching 7 bases. This CDR3 comprises 14 residues. CDR1 is SNHLY and CDR2 is FYNNEI in the germline V gene. V was pared by 6 bases and J by 1 base, with 5 bases of the junction left unmatched. The CDR3 sequence is CASRRTGANTEAFF. The CDR3 DNA is TGTGCCAGCAGGCGAACAGGGGCGAACACTGAAGCTTTCTTT.

The chain has TRBV4-1 and TRBJ2-3, with a weak D call TRBD2 (6 bases). Germline CDR1 is MGHRA and CDR2 is YSYEKL. The CDR3 spans 17 residues. V lost 4 bases to trimming and J lost 2 bases, with 19 bases between them. The CDR3 protein is CASSPRSTGGVTDTQYF. The DNA of the CDR3 is TGCGCCAGCAGCCCACGGAGTACCGGCGGGGTCACAGATACGCAGTATTTT.

The V call is TRBV30, the J call TRBJ1-5; possible D gene TRBD1, 5 bases. Trimming cost V 0 bases and J 7 bases, with 13 bases left between them. This CDR3 region has 14 residues. Germline V gene sequence: CDR1 GTSNPN, CDR2 SVGIG (reference sequence). The CDR3 loop is CAWSVRAGNQPQHF. The CDR3, as DNA: TGTGCCTGGAGTGTACGGGCAGGGAACCAGCCCCAGCATTTT.

This chain uses TRBV7-9 with TRBJ1-2; 10 positions agree with TRBD1. There are 13 residues in the CDR3. The trim removed 6 bases at V and 12 bases at J, leaving 10 bases unmatched. The germline CDR1 and CDR2 sequences are SEHNR and FQNEAQ (reference sequence). The CDR3 loop is CASRGGQGKLDTF. CDR3 nucleotide sequence: TGTGCCAGCAGGGGGGGACAGGGGAAACTGGACACCTTC.

This CDR3 is CASSPQRGARNTEAFF. The CDR3, as DNA: TGTGCCAGCTCACCACAAAGGGGCGCGAGGAACACTGAAGCTTTCTTT. The chain uses TRBV18 and TRBJ1-1; D might be TRBD1 (5 bases). Germline V gene lookup returns CDR1 KGHSH and CDR2 LQKENI. Trimming removed 1 base from V and 1 base from J, with 13 bases in between. The CDR3 is 16 residues long.

The chain employs TRBV28 and TRBJ1-1; 7 bases map to TRBD1. CDR1 is MDHEN and CDR2 is SYDVKM in the germline V gene. J gave up 2 bases and V 7 bases, and 13 bases lay outside the gene matches. The CDR3 length is 16 residues. This CDR3 is CASILGGTAPNTEAFF. CDR3 sequence (DNA): TGTGCCAGCATTCTTGGTGGGACAGCCCCTAACACTGAAGCTTTCTTT.

The chain links TRBV10-3 to TRBJ1-2, with 12 bases matching TRBD1. CDR3 length equals 13 residues. Germline CDR1 is ENHRY and CDR2 is SYGVKD. J gave up 10 bases and V 10 bases, and 10 bases lay outside the gene matches. The CDR3, as DNA: TGTGCCAGCGGCGGAGGGACAGGGGGCGTCTACACCTTC. It codes for CASGGGTGGVYTF.